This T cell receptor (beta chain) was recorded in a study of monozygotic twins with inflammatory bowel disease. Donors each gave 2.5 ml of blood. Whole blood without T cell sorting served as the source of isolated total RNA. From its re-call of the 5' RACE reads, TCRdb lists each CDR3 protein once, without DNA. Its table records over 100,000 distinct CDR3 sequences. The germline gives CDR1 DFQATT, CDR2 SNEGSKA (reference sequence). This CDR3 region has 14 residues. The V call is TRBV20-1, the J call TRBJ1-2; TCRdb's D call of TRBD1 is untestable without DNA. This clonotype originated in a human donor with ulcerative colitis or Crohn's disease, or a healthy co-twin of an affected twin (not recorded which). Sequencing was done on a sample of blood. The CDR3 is CSAPGRSGNYGYTF.